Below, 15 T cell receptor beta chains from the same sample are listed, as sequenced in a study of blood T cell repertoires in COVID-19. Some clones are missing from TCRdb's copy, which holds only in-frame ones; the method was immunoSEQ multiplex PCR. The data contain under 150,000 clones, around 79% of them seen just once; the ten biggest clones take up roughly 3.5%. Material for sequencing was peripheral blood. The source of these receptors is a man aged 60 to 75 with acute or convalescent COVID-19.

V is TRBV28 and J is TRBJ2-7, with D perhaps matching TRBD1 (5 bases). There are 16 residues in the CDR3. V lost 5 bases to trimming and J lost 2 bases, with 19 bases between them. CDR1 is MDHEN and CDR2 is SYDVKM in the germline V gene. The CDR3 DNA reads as TGTGCCAGCAGTCCCCCTAAGGGGATAGGACCCTACGAGCAGTACTTC. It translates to CASSPPKGIGPYEQYF.

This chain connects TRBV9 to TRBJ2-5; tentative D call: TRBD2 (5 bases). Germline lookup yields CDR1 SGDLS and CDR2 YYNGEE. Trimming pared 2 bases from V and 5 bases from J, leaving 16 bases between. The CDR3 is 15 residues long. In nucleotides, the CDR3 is TGTGCCAGCAGCGTGGGTCCGGGGTCCGGGGAGACCCAGTACTTC. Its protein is CASSVGPGSGETQYF.

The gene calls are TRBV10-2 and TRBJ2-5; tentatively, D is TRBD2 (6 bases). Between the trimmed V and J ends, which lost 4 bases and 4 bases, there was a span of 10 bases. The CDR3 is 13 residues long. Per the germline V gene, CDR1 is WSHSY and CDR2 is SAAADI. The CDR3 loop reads CASSVMGGETQYF. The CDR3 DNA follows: TGCGCCAGCAGTGTTATGGGGGGAGAGACCCAGTACTTC.

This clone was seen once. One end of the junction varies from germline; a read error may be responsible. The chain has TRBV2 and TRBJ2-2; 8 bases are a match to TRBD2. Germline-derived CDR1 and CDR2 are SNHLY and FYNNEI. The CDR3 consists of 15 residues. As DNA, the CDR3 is TGTGCCAGCAGTAAAGCGGGAGCCGGCACCGGGGAGCTGTTTTTT. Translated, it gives CASSKAGAGTGELFF.

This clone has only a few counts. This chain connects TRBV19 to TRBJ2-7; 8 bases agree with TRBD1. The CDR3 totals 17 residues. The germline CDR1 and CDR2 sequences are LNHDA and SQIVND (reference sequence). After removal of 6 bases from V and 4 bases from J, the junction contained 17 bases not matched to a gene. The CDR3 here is CASRGKSRTGKTYEQYF. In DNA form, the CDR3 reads TGTGCCAGTAGGGGGAAGAGCCGGACAGGGAAAACGTACGAGCAGTACTTC.

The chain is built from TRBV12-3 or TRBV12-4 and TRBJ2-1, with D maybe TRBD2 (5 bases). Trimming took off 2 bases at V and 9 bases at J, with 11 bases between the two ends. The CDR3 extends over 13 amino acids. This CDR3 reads CASSLRETGEQFF. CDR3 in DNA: TGTGCCAGCAGTTTAAGGGAGACTGGTGAGCAGTTCTTC.

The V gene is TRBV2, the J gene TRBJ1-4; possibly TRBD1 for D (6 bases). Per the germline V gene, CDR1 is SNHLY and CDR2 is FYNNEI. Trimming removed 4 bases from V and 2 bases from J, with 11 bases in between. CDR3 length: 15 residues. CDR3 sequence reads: CASSAQGLTNEKLFF. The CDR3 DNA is TGTGCCAGCAGTGCACAGGGTCTGACTAATGAAAAACTGTTTTTT.

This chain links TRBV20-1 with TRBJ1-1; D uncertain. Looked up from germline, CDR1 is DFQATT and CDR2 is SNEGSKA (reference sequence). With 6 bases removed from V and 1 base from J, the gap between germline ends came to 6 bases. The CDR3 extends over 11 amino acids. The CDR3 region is CSALSNTEAFF. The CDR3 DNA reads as TGCAGTGCCCTTTCGAACACTGAAGCTTTCTTT.

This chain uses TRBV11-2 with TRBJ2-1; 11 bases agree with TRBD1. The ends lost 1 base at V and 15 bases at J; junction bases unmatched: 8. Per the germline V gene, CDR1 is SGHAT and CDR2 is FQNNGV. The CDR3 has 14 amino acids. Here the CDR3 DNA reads TGTGCCAGCAGCTTAGTCCGGGACAGGGGGGATCTGTTCTTC. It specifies CASSLVRDRGDLFF.

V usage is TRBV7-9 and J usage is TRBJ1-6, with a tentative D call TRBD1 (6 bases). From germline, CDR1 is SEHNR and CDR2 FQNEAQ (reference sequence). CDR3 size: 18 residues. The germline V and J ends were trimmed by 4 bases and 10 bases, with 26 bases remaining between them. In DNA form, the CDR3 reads TGTGCCAGCAGCTCCTCCCCGCCAGGGGTCCTCAAGGGATCACCCCTCCACTTT. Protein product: CASSSSPPGVLKGSPLHF.

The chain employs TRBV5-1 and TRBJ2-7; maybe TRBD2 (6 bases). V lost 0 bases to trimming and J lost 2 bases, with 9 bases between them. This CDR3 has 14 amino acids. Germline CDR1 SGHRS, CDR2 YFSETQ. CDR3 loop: CASSLDGGPYEQYF. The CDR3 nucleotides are TGCGCCAGCAGCTTGGATGGAGGGCCCTACGAGCAGTACTTC.

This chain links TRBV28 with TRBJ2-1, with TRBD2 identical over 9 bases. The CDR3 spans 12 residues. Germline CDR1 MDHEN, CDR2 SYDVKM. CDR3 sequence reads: CVSGTSRNEQFF. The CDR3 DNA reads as TGTGTCTCCGGGACTAGCCGCAATGAGCAGTTCTTC.

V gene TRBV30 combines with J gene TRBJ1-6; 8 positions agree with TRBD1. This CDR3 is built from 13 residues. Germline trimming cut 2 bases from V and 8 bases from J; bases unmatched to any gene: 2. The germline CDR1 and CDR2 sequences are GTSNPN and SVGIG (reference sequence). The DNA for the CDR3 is TGTGCCTGGAGTAAGGACAGGGATTCACCCCTCCACTTT. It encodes CAWSKDRDSPLHF.

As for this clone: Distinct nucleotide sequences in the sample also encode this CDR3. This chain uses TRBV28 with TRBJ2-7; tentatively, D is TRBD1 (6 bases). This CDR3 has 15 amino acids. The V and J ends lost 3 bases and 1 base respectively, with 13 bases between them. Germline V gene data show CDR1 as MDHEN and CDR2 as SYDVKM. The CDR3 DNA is TGTGCCAGCAGTTTTGACCAGGGGCCTTCCTACGAGCAGTACTTC. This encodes CASSFDQGPSYEQYF.

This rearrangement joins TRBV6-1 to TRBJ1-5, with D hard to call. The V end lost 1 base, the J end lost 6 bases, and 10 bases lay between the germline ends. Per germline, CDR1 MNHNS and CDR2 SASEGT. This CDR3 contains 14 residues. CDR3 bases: TGTGCCAGCAGTGAAGGAGGGAACGGTCAGCCCCAGCATTTT. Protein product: CASSEGGNGQPQHF.